This is a list of T cell receptor beta chains from one sample in a study of blood T cell repertoires in COVID-19. The data were produced by immunoSEQ multiplex PCR, yet TCRdb's version contains in-frame clones alone and is incomplete. The table includes about 210,000 clones, roughly 87% detected once. The sequencing sample was made of PBMCs or T cells enriched from blood (not recorded which). The receptors were gathered from a man between 18 and 35 years old with acute COVID-19. Both conserved end residues are part of each CDR3. A D gene is named only where the DNA matches it firmly. Clone size is given for some rows only: seen once, a few or many times, or a class if the clone is expanded.

V gene	D gene	clone size	J gene	CDR3 DNA	CDR3 protein
TRBV13	-	-	TRBJ2-7	TGTGCCAGCAGCTATCAGCGGGACGAGCAGTACTTC	CASSYQRDEQYF
TRBV27	-	-	TRBJ2-7	TGTGCCAGCGGAACGGGGGCTAGCGGATCCTACGAGCAGTACTTC	CASGTGASGSYEQYF
TRBV27	-	-	TRBJ1-3	TGTGCCAGCAGTTTCAGGGCAGGGATTTCTGGAAACACCATATATTTT	CASSFRAGISGNTIYF
TRBV7-9	-	-	TRBJ1-1	TGTGCCAGCAGCTTATCCGACACTGAAGCTTTCTTT	CASSLSDTEAFF
TRBV6-1	TRBD1	few	TRBJ2-6	TGTGCCAGCAGTGGGACAGGGGCTATCTCTGGGGCCAACGTCCTGACTTTC	CASSGTGAISGANVLTF
TRBV9	-	few	TRBJ2-7	TGTGCCAGCAGCGTAGAGGAGGGCGCCGAGCAGTACTTC	CASSVEEGAEQYF
TRBV27	-	-	TRBJ1-2	TGTGCCAGCAGTAAATCGGATGGGCTTTTACAGGGCTATGGCTACACCTTC	CASSKSDGLLQGYGYTF
TRBV9	-	-	TRBJ1-3	TGTGCCAGCAGCGTAGCCAACTCTGGAAACACCATATATTTT	CASSVANSGNTIYF
TRBV12-5	-	-	TRBJ1-2	TGTGCTAGTGGTTTGGGGCTCCAGAGGGGCTACACCTTC	CASGLGLQRGYTF
TRBV3-1/TRBV3-2	-	-	TRBJ2-5	TGTGCCAGCAGCCCCAGGCTAGCTGGGGGGGAGACCCAGTACTTC	CASSPRLAGGETQYF
TRBV4-1	-	-	TRBJ1-1	TGCGCCAGCAGCCAAGAAGCGTGGGGGAGGACTGAAGCTTTCTTT	CASSQEAWGRTEAFF
TRBV24-1	-	once	TRBJ2-3	TGTGCCACCAGTGATTCGGGACTGAACACAGATACGCAGTATTTT	CATSDSGLNTDTQYF
TRBV30	-	once	TRBJ2-7	TGTGCCTGGGCTGGGGGCGTCTTGAAGTACGAGCAGTACTTC	CAWAGGVLKYEQYF
TRBV10-3	TRBD1	-	TRBJ2-5	TGTGCCATCAGCGACCAACAGGGGCCGAAGACCCAGTACTTC	CAISDQQGPKTQYF
TRBV24-1	-	-	TRBJ2-1	TGTGCCACCAGTGATTCGCAGGGGCGGTACAATGAGCAGTTCTTC	CATSDSQGRYNEQFF
TRBV7-3	-	few	TRBJ2-7	TGTGCCAGCAGCCCAGCGGGCGGACAGGCAAACGAGCAGTACTTC	CASSPAGGQANEQYF
TRBV6-2/TRBV6-3	-	-	TRBJ2-3	TGTGCCAGCAGTTACCGAGAGCGATCTTTCGGAGATACGCAGTATTTT	CASSYRERSFGDTQYF
TRBV28	-	-	TRBJ2-5	TGTGCCAGCAGTCCCCTCCTCCTAGAGACCCAGTACTTC	CASSPLLLETQYF
TRBV4-1	-	-	TRBJ1-2	TGCGCCAGCAGCCAAGAAAGATCCGGGGGCTACACCTTC	CASSQERSGGYTF
TRBV5-4	-	once	TRBJ1-6	TGTGCCAGCAGCCCCAAGCCAAATTCACCCCTCCACTTT	CASSPKPNSPLHF
TRBV2	-	-	TRBJ1-1	TGTGCCAGCAGTAAGGAGAGAATTACGAACACTGAAGCTTTCTTT	CASSKERITNTEAFF
TRBV5-1	-	-	TRBJ2-5	TGCGCCAGCAGCTTGACGGAGTCGTACCAAGAGACCCAGTACTTC	CASSLTESYQETQYF
TRBV28	TRBD1	-	TRBJ1-4	TGTGCCAGCAGCCCACAGGGGGGTACAACTAATGAAAAACTGTTTTTT	CASSPQGGTTNEKLFF
TRBV11-2	TRBD1	few	TRBJ2-4	TGTGCCAGCAGCTCCGGACAGGGACTAGCCAAAAACATTCAGTACTTC	CASSSGQGLAKNIQYF
TRBV12-3/TRBV12-4	-	few	TRBJ2-7	TGTGCCAGCAGTTTTACCCAGGAAACCCAGCAGTACTTC	CASSFTQETQQYF
TRBV25-1	TRBD1	once	TRBJ2-1	TGTGCCAGCAGTGAGGTCTCCGGGACAGGCCTCAATGAGCAGTTCTTC	CASSEVSGTGLNEQFF
TRBV14	TRBD1	-	TRBJ1-6	TGTGCCAGCAGCCAAGGGACAGGCGACGCACCCCTCCACTTT	CASSQGTGDAPLHF
TRBV18	-	-	TRBJ1-5	TGTGCCAGCTCACCATCAGGGATGGAGCAGCCCCAGCATTTT	CASSPSGMEQPQHF
TRBV6-2/TRBV6-3	-	-	TRBJ1-4	TGTGCCAGCAGCTCAAAAGGGACACCTGAAAAACTGTTTTTT	CASSSKGTPEKLFF
TRBV28	-	-	TRBJ2-7	TGTGCCATCACTAGCAACTACGAGCAGTACTTC	CAITSNYEQYF
TRBV4-1	TRBD1	-	TRBJ1-1	TGCGCCAGCAGCCGAGGGACAGGGGTTAGCACTGAAGCTTTCTTT	CASSRGTGVSTEAFF
TRBV27	TRBD1	-	TRBJ1-5	TGTGCCAGCAAACCTCGGACAGGGCAGGATCAGCCCCAGCATTTT	CASKPRTGQDQPQHF
TRBV30	-	-	TRBJ1-1	TGTGCCTGGAGTGGTTCCGGGAACACTGAAGCTTTCTTT	CAWSGSGNTEAFF
TRBV11-3	-	-	TRBJ2-3	TGTGCCAGCAGCGATATAGACAGAACCAGCACAGATACGCAGTATTTT	CASSDIDRTSTDTQYF
TRBV6-5	TRBD1	once	TRBJ1-2	TGTGCCAGCAGCCTTGGACAGGGGTTTGGCTACACCTTC	CASSLGQGFGYTF
TRBV15	TRBD1	-	TRBJ1-4	TGTGCCACCAGCGTTGGACAGGCAACTAATGAAAAACTGTTTTTT	CATSVGQATNEKLFF
TRBV19	-	-	TRBJ1-1	TGTGCCAGTAGTATATATGGCGGAAACACTGAAGCTTTCTTT	CASSIYGGNTEAFF
TRBV7-8	TRBD1	many	TRBJ2-7	TGTGCCAGCAGCTTCCCCGGGACAGGCGAGCAGTACTTC	CASSFPGTGEQYF
TRBV18	-	-	TRBJ1-3	TGTGCCAGCTCACCTAATGGAAACACCATATATTTT	CASSPNGNTIYF
TRBV11-3	-	-	TRBJ1-6	TGTGCCAGCAGCCCAGCCCCAGGGCCCAATTCACCCCTCCACTTT	CASSPAPGPNSPLHF
TRBV28	TRBD1	-	TRBJ1-5	TGTGCCAGCAATGACAGGGAGATTCAGCCCCAGCATTTT	CASNDREIQPQHF
TRBV10-3	-	-	TRBJ1-1	TGTGCCATCAGTGATTCCCTAACTGAAGCTTTCTTT	CAISDSLTEAFF
TRBV2	-	once	TRBJ1-5	TGTGCCAGCAACAGGGAGAGGCAGAGAGGCTCGCCCCAGCATTTT	CASNRERQRGSPQHF
TRBV29-1	-	few	TRBJ1-1	TGCAGCCTTGGGGGCGGGGAGAACACTGAAGCTTTCTTT	CSLGGGENTEAFF
TRBV5-1	-	few	TRBJ2-1	TGCGCCAGCAGCTTGTCTTGGACTCCCGACGAGAATGAGCAGTTCTTC	CASSLSWTPDENEQFF
TRBV10-3	-	once	TRBJ2-7	TGTGCCATCAGTGAGTCGACAGGCCTAGCCTACGAGCAGTACTTC	CAISESTGLAYEQYF
TRBV9	TRBD1	-	TRBJ2-7	TGTGCCAGCAGCGGATCCGGGACAGGGTACCACGAGCAGTACTTC	CASSGSGTGYHEQYF
TRBV11-3	TRBD1	-	TRBJ1-1	TGTGCCAGCAGCTTTAGGACAGGGAACACTGAAGCTTTCTTT	CASSFRTGNTEAFF